One and the same sample provided the 31 T cell receptor beta chains below, sequenced in a study of blood T cells in healthy people across ages. The use of a sample-barcoded 5' primer and a J-beta primer mix characterized a second PCR of roughly 7 to 11 cycles. TCRdb independently ran MiXCR on the 5' RACE reads; one entry per CDR3 protein. The sample yields some 890,000 distinct CDR3 sequences, just under 30% seen once. These sequences were also reported in another study, on T cells of mothers and their children.

Sequencing was performed on blood. These receptors were taken from a woman between 35 and 50 years old in good health.

This clonotype was observed a few times. The chain combines TRBV7-2 with TRBJ1-2; 7 bases agree with TRBD1. This CDR3 spans 14 amino acids. CDR1 and CDR2 (germline): SGHTA, FQGNSA. After removal of 0 bases from V and 5 bases from J, the junction contained 3 bases not matched to a gene. Written as DNA, the CDR3 is TGTGCCAGCAGCTTAGCGGACAGGTCGTATGGCTACACCTTC. The encoded protein is CASSLADRSYGYTF. Full variable domain (remainder filled in from reference TRBV7-2 and TRBJ1-2): GAGVSQSPSNKVTEKGKDVELRCDPISGHTALYWYRQSLGQGLEFLIYFQGNSAPDKSGLPSDRFSAERTGGSVSTLTIQRTQQEDSAVYLCASSLADRSYGYTFGSGTRLTVV.

This clonotype was observed at least ten times. V usage is TRBV29-1 and J usage is TRBJ2-3; TRBD1 is a possible D gene (5 bases). Germline V CDR1 and CDR2: SQVTM, ANQGSEA. The CDR3 loop spans 13 amino acids. Trimming left V 1 base short and J 5 bases short, with 10 bases between. CDR3 DNA sequence: TGCAGCGTTGAAGGCAGGGAAATAGATACGCAGTATTTT. This translates into CSVEGREIDTQYF.

The chain joins TRBV12-3 or TRBV12-4 to TRBJ2-3, with D tentatively TRBD2 (5 bases). The CDR3 contains 15 residues. With 7 bases removed from V and 2 bases from J, the gap between germline ends came to 16 bases. CDR3 nucleotides: TGTGCCAGCACCGCTACCGGCGGGTACACAGATACGCAGTATTTT. As protein: CASTATGGYTDTQYF.

This clonotype came up a few times. The V and J genes are TRBV5-4 and TRBJ2-1, with D perhaps TRBD1 (6 bases). This CDR3 has 14 amino acids. Germline values: CDR1 SGHNT, CDR2 YYREEE (reference sequence). Trimming removed 2 bases from V and 6 bases from J, with 12 bases in between. CDR3 DNA: TGTGCCAGCAGCTTTGGGGGCAACGGCAATGAGCAGTTCTTC. Amino acids: CASSFGGNGNEQFF.

This chain uses TRBV5-4 with TRBJ2-3; possible D gene TRBD1, 5 bases. Germline CDR1 and CDR2: SGHNT and YYREEE (reference sequence). V was cut by 4 bases and J by 4 bases, with 13 bases left in between. The CDR3 is 14 residues long. CDR3 loop: CASSLRTNADTQYF. CDR3 nucleotide sequence: TGTGCCAGCAGCCTACGGACAAACGCAGATACGCAGTATTTT.

The chain joins TRBV15 to TRBJ1-5; D gene uncertain. The CDR3 extends over 13 amino acids. Germline V gene data show CDR1 as LNHNV and CDR2 as YYDKDF (reference sequence). The V end lost 1 base, the J end lost 4 bases, and 5 bases lay between the germline ends. CDR3: CATSRAGNQPQHF. The CDR3 DNA sequence: TGTGCCACCAGCAGAGCCGGTAATCAGCCCCAGCATTTT.

This clonotype was counted between two and nine times. This chain uses TRBV7-8 with TRBJ1-2; TRBD1 aligns across 9 bases. The length of the CDR3 is 17 residues. With V trimmed by 5 bases and J by 4 bases, 14 bases remained unmatched. CDR1 SGHVS and CDR2 FQNEAQ come from the germline V gene. In DNA, the CDR3 is TGTGCCAGCAGCCCAATACGGTCGACAGGGGGAATCTATGGCTACACCTTC. This sequence encodes CASSPIRSTGGIYGYTF. The whole variable domain, remainder taken from reference TRBV7-8 and TRBJ1-2, is GAGVSQSPRYKVAKRGQDVALRCDPISGHVSLFWYQQALGQGPEFLTYFQNEAQLDKSGLPSDRFFAERPEGSVSTLKIQRTQQEDSAVYLCASSPIRSTGGIYGYTFGSGTRLTVV.

Notes on this clonotype: Given a much more abundant clone one base away, this may be a read error. The chain links TRBV4-3 to TRBJ2-7; D not resolved. CDR1 is LGHNA, CDR2 YSLEER, per germline. CDR3 length: 15 amino acids. The CDR3 sequence is CASSQDRGVSYEQCF. Here the CDR3 DNA reads TGCGCCAGCAGCCAAGATCGAGGCGTCTCCTACGAGCAGTGCTTC.

As for this clonotype: The CDR3 does not close with the conserved phenylalanine or tryptophan, likely indicating a read error. This chain links TRBV28 with TRBJ2-7; 7 nucleotides align to TRBD2. This CDR3 is built from 13 residues. The V and J ends lost 6 bases and 0 bases, in that order; junction bases with no gene match: 2. The germline CDR1 and CDR2 sequences are MDHEN and SYDVKM. The DNA of the CDR3 is TGTGCCAGCAGGACGGGGGGCTCCTACGAGCAGTACTGC. This translates into CASRTGGSYEQYC.

The V and J genes are TRBV7-9 and TRBJ1-5; perhaps TRBD1 as D (6 bases). The germline CDR1 and CDR2 sequences are SEHNR and FQNEAQ (reference sequence). This CDR3 contains 14 residues. The V gene lost 7 bases and the J gene lost 4 bases, with 14 bases spanning the gap. The CDR3 DNA reads TGTGCCAGCACCAGTCCCGGACAGAATCAGCCCCAGCATTTT. Translation: CASTSPGQNQPQHF. Full variable domain (outside the CDR3, taken from reference TRBV7-9 and TRBJ1-5): DTGVSQNPRHKITKRGQNVTFRCDPISEHNRLYWYRQTLGQGPEFLTYFQNEAQLEKSRLLSDRFSAERPKGSFSTLEIQRTEQGDSAMYLCASTSPGQNQPQHFGDGTRLSIL.

In this sample, this clonotype turned up a few times. This rearrangement joins TRBV6-1 to TRBJ2-7, with D hard to call. V shed 7 bases and J shed 2 bases, with 21 bases lying between them. This CDR3 region has 16 residues. Germline loops: CDR1 MNHNS, CDR2 SASEGT. This CDR3 reads CASITRWNSPTYEQYF. Written as DNA, the CDR3 is TGTGCCAGCATCACACGGTGGAACTCTCCTACCTACGAGCAGTACTTC.

This clonotype was observed a handful of times. An end of the junction does not agree with germline; a read error may underlie this. The chain joins TRBV7-2 to TRBJ2-5; D is undetermined. CDR1 is SGHTA, CDR2 FQGNSA, per germline. CDR3 length: 17 residues. In DNA, the CDR3 is TGTGTCAGCAGCTTCCGGGCCCTTGGAATGTACCAAGAGACCCAGTACTTC. Its protein product is CVSSFRALGMYQETQYF.

This clonotype was seen at least ten times. The CDR3 nucleotides read TGTGCCAGCAGCCCAACCCGGAAGGAGACCCAGTACTTC. It is translated as CASSPTRKETQYF. The rearrangement uses TRBV11-1 and TRBJ2-5; no clear D gene. Germline V CDR1 and CDR2: SGHAT, FQDESV (reference sequence). V lost 5 bases to trimming and J lost 5 bases, with 12 bases between them. The CDR3 extends over 13 amino acids.

This clonotype has a count of ten or more. The J gene is TRBJ2-5, the V gene TRBV4-1; the D gene is possibly TRBD2 (5 bases). The CDR3 consists of 16 residues. The germline V gene has CDR1 MGHRA and CDR2 YSYEKL. V shed 0 bases and J shed 5 bases, with 16 bases lying between them. The CDR3 loop is CASSQEVLAGGETQYF. In DNA, the CDR3 is TGCGCCAGCAGCCAAGAAGTCCTAGCAGGCGGCGAGACCCAGTACTTC.

The chain uses TRBV20-1 and TRBJ2-1; D unclear. CDR1 and CDR2 (germline): DFQATT, SNEGSKA (reference sequence). Trimming removed 1 base from V and 6 bases from J, with 10 bases in between. This CDR3 is built from 13 residues. The CDR3 spells CSARVVVSNEQFF. The CDR3 coding sequence is TGCAGTGCTAGAGTGGTCGTGTCCAATGAGCAGTTCTTC.

This clonotype was observed at least ten times. This chain links TRBV29-1 with TRBJ2-1; TRBD2 agrees at 14 bases. With 1 base clipped from V and 1 base from J, the junction kept 3 bases outside the gene matches. There are 17 residues in the CDR3. CDR1 is SQVTM, CDR2 ANQGSEA, per germline. The DNA for the CDR3 is TGCAGCGTTGAAGGGACTAGCGGGGGGAAGTCCTACAATGAGCAGTTCTTC. Translated: CSVEGTSGGKSYNEQFF.

In this sample, this clonotype turned up many times. This sequence joins TRBV7-3 and TRBJ2-6; D unresolved. V was shortened by 2 bases and J by 2 bases, with 7 bases between the two germline ends. The CDR3 is made up of 15 amino acids. CDR1 is SGHTA, CDR2 FQGTGA, per germline. The CDR3 sequence is CASSLGYPGANVLTF. CDR3 nucleotide sequence: TGTGCCAGCAGCTTAGGTTACCCTGGGGCCAACGTCCTGACTTTC. Combining the CDR3 with reference TRBV7-3 and TRBJ2-6 gives the whole variable domain GAGVSQTPSNKVTEKGKYVELRCDPISGHTALYWYRQSLGQGPEFLIYFQGTGAADDSGLPNDRFFAVRPEGSVSTLKIQRTERGDSAVYLCASSLGYPGANVLTFGAGSRLTVL.

This clonotype has a handful of counts. At one end the junction does not follow the germline gene, possibly because of a read error. The J gene is TRBJ1-5, the V gene TRBV2; D gene unclear. CDR1 SNHLY and CDR2 FYNNEI come from the germline V gene. The CDR3 extends over 15 amino acids. This chain's CDR3 is CANSEAANSNQPQHF. The CDR3 coding sequence is TGTGCCAACAGTGAAGCGGCGAATAGCAATCAGCCCCAGCATTTT.

This chain links TRBV3-1 with TRBJ1-5; D uncertain. The CDR3 consists of 13 residues. Germline V lookup: CDR1 LGHDT, CDR2 YNNKEL (reference sequence). Trimming removed 3 bases from V and 3 bases from J, with 6 bases in between. The CDR3 DNA follows: TGTGCCAGCAGCCAGGGCACCAATCAGCCCCAGCATTTT. Amino acids: CASSQGTNQPQHF.

This clonotype was counted ten times or more. V and J are TRBV7-2 and TRBJ2-6, with TRBD1 matching 9 bases. V trimming: 4 bases; J trimming: 1 base; junction bases outside the gene matches: 5. From germline, CDR1 is SGHTA and CDR2 FQGNSA. This CDR3 has 17 residues. Here the CDR3 DNA reads TGTGCCAGCAGCTCCCGGACAGGGGTTTCTGGGGCCAACGTCCTGACTTTC. The encoded protein is CASSSRTGVSGANVLTF.

In its sample, this clonotype was seen many times. V gene TRBV20-1 combines with J gene TRBJ2-7; 10 positions agree with TRBD2. The CDR3 has 11 amino acids. Germline loops: CDR1 DFQATT, CDR2 SNEGSKA (reference sequence). Here the CDR3 DNA reads TGCAGAGCACTAGCGGGGAGTGAGCAGTACTTC. This encodes CRALAGSEQYF.

The sample holds a few counts of this clonotype. The V call is TRBV4-3, the J call TRBJ2-5; no firm D call. Germline CDR1 reads LGHNA; CDR2 reads YSLEER. The CDR3 length is 13 residues. Trimming stripped 0 bases from V and 3 bases from J, with 5 bases between. The CDR3 DNA sequence: TGCGCCAGCAGCCAAGAGGTTGAAGAGACCCAGTACTTC. It codes for CASSQEVEETQYF.

This clonotype was picked up many times. This rearrangement joins TRBV6-5 to TRBJ2-7; a possible D gene is TRBD2 (6 bases). Germline V gene lookup returns CDR1 MNHEY and CDR2 SVGAGI. The CDR3 runs 13 residues. The V end lost 0 bases, the J end lost 9 bases, and 12 bases lay between the germline ends. CDR3 bases: TGTGCCAGCAGTTACTCGACGGGGGACGTGCAGTACTTC. Its protein is CASSYSTGDVQYF.

The V gene is TRBV28, the J gene TRBJ2-5; TRBD2 aligns across 8 bases. Germline V gene data show CDR1 as MDHEN and CDR2 as SYDVKM. After removal of 4 bases from V and 4 bases from J, the junction contained 5 bases not matched to a gene. The CDR3 spans 14 residues. The CDR3 loop is CASSSPAGGETQYF. The CDR3 DNA follows: TGTGCCAGCAGTTCCCCGGCGGGAGGAGAGACCCAGTACTTC. Drawing the rest from reference TRBV28 and TRBJ2-5, the complete variable domain is DVKVTQSSRYLVKRTGEKVFLECVQDMDHENMFWYRQDPGLGLRLIYFSYDVKMKEKGDIPEGYSVSREKKERFSLILESASTNQTSMYLCASSSPAGGETQYFGPGTRLLVL.

The table lists this clonotype with a count of one. A junction end diverges from the germline sequence, so it may reflect a read error. The chain employs TRBV5-1 and TRBJ1-1; D not resolved. CDR3 length: 13 residues. Looked up from germline, CDR1 is SGHRS and CDR2 is YFSETQ. The CDR3 loop is CAGSWAGNTEAFF. The CDR3 region has the DNA TGCGCCGGCAGCTGGGCGGGGAACACTGAAGCTTTCTTT. The variable domain in full, with the rest retrieved from reference TRBV5-1 and TRBJ1-1, is KAGVTQTPRYLIKTRGQQVTLSCSPISGHRSVSWYQQTPGQGLQFLFEYFSETQRNKGNFPGRFSGRQFSNSRSEMNVSTLELGDSALYLCAGSWAGNTEAFFGQGTRLTVV.

This clonotype has only a few counts. The J gene is TRBJ1-2, the V gene TRBV5-1, with D hard to call. CDR1 is SGHRS and CDR2 is YFSETQ in the germline V gene. The CDR3 length is 13 residues. Trimming pared 3 bases from V and 8 bases from J, leaving 14 bases between. CDR3 in DNA: TGCGCCAGCAGCTCCGGACTCAAGGAAGGCTACACCTTC. It specifies CASSSGLKEGYTF.

About this clonotype itself: A much larger clone lies a single base off, so this may be a read error. This chain uses TRBV12-3 or TRBV12-4 with TRBJ2-7; TRBD2 might be the D (6 bases). The CDR3 sequence is 13 residues long. Trimming removed 6 bases from V and 5 bases from J, with 14 bases in between. CDR3: CASRFGGANEQYF. The CDR3, as DNA: TGTGCCAGCAGATTTGGAGGGGCCAACGAGCAGTACTTC.

Points on this clonotype: At one of its ends the junction is not consistent with the germline gene, which may arise from a read error. The chain uses TRBV7-2 and TRBJ2-5; TRBD2 matches 7 bases. The CDR3 runs to 15 residues. CDR1 and CDR2 from the germline V gene are SGHTA and FQGNSA. CDR3 coding DNA: TGTGCCGGCAGCTTAGCGGGCGTATTTCAAGAGACCCAGTACTTC. Translated, it gives CAGSLAGVFQETQYF. Based on the CDR3 plus reference TRBV7-2 and TRBJ2-5, the full variable domain is GAGVSQSPSNKVTEKGKDVELRCDPISGHTALYWYRQSLGQGLEFLIYFQGNSAPDKSGLPSDRFSAERTGGSVSTLTIQRTQQEDSAVYLCAGSLAGVFQETQYFGPGTRLLVL.

As for this clonotype: One base away lies a much larger clone, so this may be a sequencing read error. The chain couples TRBV7-2 to TRBJ2-7, with TRBD2 matching 9 bases. The germline gives CDR1 SGHTA, CDR2 FQGNSA. The CDR3 spans 15 residues. This CDR3 reads CAGSLGGGAPIEQYF. In DNA, the CDR3 is TGTGCCGGCAGCTTAGGCGGGGGGGCGCCTATCGAGCAGTACTTC.

The V call is TRBV30, the J call TRBJ1-1; 8 positions agree with TRBD1. V gave up 4 bases and J gave up 6 bases; unmatched junction bases: 1. The CDR3 consists of 11 residues. Germline V gives CDR1 GTSNPN, CDR2 SVGIG (reference sequence). This CDR3 is CAWTDRAEAFF. The CDR3 region has the DNA TGTGCCTGGACGGACAGGGCTGAAGCTTTCTTT. Filled out from reference TRBV30 and TRBJ1-1, the complete variable domain reads SQTIHQWPATLVQPVGSPLSLECTVEGTSNPNLYWYRQAAGRGLQLLFYSVGIGQISSEVPQNLSASRPQDRQFILSSKKLLLSDSGFYLCAWTDRAEAFFGQGTRLTVV.

The chain carries TRBV12-3 or TRBV12-4 and TRBJ1-4; D gene unclear. The CDR3 length is 12 residues. V lost 8 bases to trimming and J lost 7 bases, with 11 bases between them. CDR3: CASGSAGEKLFF. The CDR3 nucleotides read TGTGCCAGCGGTTCGGCTGGTGAAAAACTGTTTTTT.